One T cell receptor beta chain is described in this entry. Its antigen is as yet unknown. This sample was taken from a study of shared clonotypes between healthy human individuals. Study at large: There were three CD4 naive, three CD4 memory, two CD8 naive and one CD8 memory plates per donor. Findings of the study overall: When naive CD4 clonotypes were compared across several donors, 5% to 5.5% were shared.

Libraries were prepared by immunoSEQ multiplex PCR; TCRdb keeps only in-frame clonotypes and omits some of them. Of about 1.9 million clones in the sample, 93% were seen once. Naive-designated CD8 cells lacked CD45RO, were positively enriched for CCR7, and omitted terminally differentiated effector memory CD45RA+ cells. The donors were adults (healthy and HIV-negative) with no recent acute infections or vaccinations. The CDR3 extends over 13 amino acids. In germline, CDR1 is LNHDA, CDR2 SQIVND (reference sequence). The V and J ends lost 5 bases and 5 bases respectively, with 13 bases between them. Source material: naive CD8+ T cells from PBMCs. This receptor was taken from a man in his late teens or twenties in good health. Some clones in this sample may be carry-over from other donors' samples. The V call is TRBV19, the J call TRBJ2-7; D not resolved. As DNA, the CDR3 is TGTGCCAGTAGTGCCCCGTTTGAGGACGAGCAGTACTTC. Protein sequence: CASSAPFEDEQYF. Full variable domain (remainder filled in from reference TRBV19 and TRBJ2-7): DGGITQSPKYLFRKEGQNVTLSCEQNLNHDAMYWYRQDPGQGLRLIYYSQIVNDFQKGDIAEGYSVSREKKESFPLTVTSAQKNPTAFYLCASSAPFEDEQYFGPGTRLTVT.